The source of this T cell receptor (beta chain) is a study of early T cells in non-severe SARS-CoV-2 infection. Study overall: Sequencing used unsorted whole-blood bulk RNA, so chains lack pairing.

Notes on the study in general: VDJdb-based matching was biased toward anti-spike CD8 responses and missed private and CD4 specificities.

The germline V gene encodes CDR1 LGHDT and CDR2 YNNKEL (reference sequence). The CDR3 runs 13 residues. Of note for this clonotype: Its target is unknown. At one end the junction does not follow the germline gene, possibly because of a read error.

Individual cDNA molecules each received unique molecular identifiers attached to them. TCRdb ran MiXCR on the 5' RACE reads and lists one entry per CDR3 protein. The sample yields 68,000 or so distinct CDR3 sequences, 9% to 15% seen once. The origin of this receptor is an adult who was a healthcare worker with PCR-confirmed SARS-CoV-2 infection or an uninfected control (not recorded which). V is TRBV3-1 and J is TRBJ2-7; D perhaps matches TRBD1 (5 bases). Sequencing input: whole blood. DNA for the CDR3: TGTGCCAGCAGCCATAGGACACCCTACGAGCAGCACTTC. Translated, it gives CASSHRTPYEQHF.